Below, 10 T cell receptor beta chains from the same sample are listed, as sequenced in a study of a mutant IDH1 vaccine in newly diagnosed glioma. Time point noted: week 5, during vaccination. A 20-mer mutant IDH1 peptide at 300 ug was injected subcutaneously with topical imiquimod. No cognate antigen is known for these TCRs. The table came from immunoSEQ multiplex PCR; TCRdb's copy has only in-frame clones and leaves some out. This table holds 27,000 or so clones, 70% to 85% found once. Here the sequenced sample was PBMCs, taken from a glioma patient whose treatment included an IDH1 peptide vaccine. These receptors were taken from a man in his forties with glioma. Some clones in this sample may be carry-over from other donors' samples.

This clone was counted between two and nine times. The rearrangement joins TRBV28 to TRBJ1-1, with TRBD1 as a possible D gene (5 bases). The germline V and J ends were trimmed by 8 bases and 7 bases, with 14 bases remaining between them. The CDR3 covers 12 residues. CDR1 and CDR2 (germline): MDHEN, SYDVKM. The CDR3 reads CASGAGVDEAFF. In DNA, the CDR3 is TGTGCCAGCGGGGCGGGAGTGGATGAAGCTTTCTTT.

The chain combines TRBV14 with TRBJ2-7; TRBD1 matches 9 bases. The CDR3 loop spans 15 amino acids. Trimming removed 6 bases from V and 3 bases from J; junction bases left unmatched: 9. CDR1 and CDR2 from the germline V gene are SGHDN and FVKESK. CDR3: CASRTSGQGLYEQYF. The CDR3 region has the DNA TGTGCCAGCAGGACCTCGGGACAGGGACTCTACGAGCAGTACTTC.

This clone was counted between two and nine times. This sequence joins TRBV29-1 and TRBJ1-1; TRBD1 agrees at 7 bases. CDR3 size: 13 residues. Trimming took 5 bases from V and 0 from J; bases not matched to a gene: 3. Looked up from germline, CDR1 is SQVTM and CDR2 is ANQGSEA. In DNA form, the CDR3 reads TGCAGCGTTTTGGACAGGCTGAACACTGAAGCTTTCTTT. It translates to CSVLDRLNTEAFF.

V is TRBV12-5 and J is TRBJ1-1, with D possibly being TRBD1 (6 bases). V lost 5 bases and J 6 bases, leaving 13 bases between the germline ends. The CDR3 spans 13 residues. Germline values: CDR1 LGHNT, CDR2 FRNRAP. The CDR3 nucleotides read TGTGCTAGTGGTCCCCGAGGGGGGTCTGAAGCTTTCTTT. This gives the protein CASGPRGGSEAFF.

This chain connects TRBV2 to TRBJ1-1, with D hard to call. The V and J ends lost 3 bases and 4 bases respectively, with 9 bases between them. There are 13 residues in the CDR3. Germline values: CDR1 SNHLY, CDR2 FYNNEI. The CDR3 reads CASSDDRRTEAFF. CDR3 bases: TGTGCCAGCAGTGACGATCGTCGCACTGAAGCTTTCTTT.

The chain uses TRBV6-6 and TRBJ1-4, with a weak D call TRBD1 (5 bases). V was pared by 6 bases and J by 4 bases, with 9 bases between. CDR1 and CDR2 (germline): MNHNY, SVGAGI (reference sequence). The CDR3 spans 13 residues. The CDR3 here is CASRNRINEKLFF. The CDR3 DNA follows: TGTGCCAGCAGAAACAGGATTAATGAAAAACTGTTTTTT.

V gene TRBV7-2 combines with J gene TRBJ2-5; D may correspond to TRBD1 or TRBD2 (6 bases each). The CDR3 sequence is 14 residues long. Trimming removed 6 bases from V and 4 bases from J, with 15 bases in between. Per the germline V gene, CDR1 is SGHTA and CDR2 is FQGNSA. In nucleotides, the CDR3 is TGTGCCAGCAGTACCGAACGGGGGCGAGAGACCCAGTACTTC. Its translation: CASSTERGRETQYF. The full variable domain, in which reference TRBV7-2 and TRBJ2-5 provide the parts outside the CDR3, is GAGVSQSPSNKVTEKGKDVELRCDPISGHTALYWYRQSLGQGLEFLIYFQGNSAPDKSGLPSDRFSAERTGGSVSTLTIQRTQQEDSAVYLCASSTERGRETQYFGPGTRLLVL.

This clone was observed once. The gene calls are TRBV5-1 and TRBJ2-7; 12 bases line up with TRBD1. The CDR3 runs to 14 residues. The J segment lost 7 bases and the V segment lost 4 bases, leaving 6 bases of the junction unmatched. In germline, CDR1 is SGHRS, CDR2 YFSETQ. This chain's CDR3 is CASSPGTGGGEQYF. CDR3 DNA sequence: TGCGCCAGCAGCCCCGGGACAGGGGGCGGGGAGCAGTACTTC.

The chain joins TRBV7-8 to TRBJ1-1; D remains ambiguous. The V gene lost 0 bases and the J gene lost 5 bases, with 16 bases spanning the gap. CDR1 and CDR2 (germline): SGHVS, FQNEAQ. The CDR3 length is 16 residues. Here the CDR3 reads CASSLALFEGRTEAFF. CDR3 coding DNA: TGTGCCAGCAGCTTAGCTCTTTTCGAGGGTCGGACTGAAGCTTTCTTT.

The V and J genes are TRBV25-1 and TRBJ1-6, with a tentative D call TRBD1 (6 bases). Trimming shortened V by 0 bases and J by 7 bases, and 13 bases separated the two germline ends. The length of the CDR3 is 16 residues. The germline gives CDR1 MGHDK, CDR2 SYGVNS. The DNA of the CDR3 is TGTGCCAGCAGTGAATATAAACAGGGTTGGAATTCACCCCTCCACTTT. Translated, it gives CASSEYKQGWNSPLHF. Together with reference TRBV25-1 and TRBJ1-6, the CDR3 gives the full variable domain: EADIYQTPRYLVIGTGKKITLECSQTMGHDKMYWYQQDPGMELHLIHYSYGVNSTEKGDLSSESTVSRIRTEHFPLTLESARPSHTSQYLCASSEYKQGWNSPLHFGNGTRLTVT.